This is a list of T cell receptor beta chains from one sample in a study of T cells in Graves' hyperthyroidism and ophthalmopathy. TCRdb processed the multiplex PCR reads anew with MiXCR; each CDR3 protein has one entry. The sample has some 600,000 distinct CDR3 sequences, approximately 44% seen once. Specimen: peripheral blood or thyroid tissue (not recorded which). The receptors here all came from a young woman with Graves' hyperthyroidism. Each CDR3 is given with its conserved first and last residue.

V gene	CDR3 length	J gene	CDR3 protein
TRBV7-3	17	TRBJ1-1	CASSLMHLGTENTEAFF
TRBV7-2	15	TRBJ1-3	CASSGQGDSGNTIYF
TRBV5-1	17	TRBJ2-5	CASSWGLADLLQETQYF
TRBV10-3	11	TRBJ1-3	CATSSGNTIYF
TRBV29-1	12	TRBJ2-3	CSAALALDTQYF
TRBV2	14	TRBJ1-1	CASSSGDFGTEAFF
TRBV20-1	12	TRBJ2-2	CSARAFTGELFF
TRBV20-1	11	TRBJ1-1	CSARGNTEAFF
TRBV24-1	13	TRBJ1-4	CATSDWEDEKLFF
TRBV7-3	13	TRBJ2-7	CASSIAPTYEQYF
TRBV20-1	14	TRBJ2-7	CSARARPLAYEQYF
TRBV2	15	TRBJ2-7	CVSSLPPGVGYEQYF
TRBV6-6	12	TRBJ1-6	CASSYTDSPLHF
TRBV6-5	14	TRBJ2-2	CASSSRLAGGELFF
TRBV2	14	TRBJ2-2	CASIAGVASGELFF
TRBV2	15	TRBJ1-2	CASRALDRLLDGYTF
TRBV25-1	14	TRBJ1-1	CASVGIRVGTEAFF
TRBV20-1	19	TRBJ2-6	CSARGLAGGPNSGANVLTF
TRBV20-1	15	TRBJ2-7	CSARKGLAGHYEQYF
TRBV9	13	TRBJ2-5	CASSVQGQETQYF
TRBV29-1	16	TRBJ2-2	CSVEDLASGRAGELFF
TRBV4-2	13	TRBJ2-5	CASSQAGLETQYF
TRBV7-2	14	TRBJ1-1	CASSILQGRTEAFF
TRBV7-9	13	TRBJ1-1	CASIKGGEIEAFF
TRBV12-3/TRBV12-4	17	TRBJ1-5	CASSYGGGRGLRQPQHF
TRBV12-3/TRBV12-4	15	TRBJ1-5	CASSFFGGSNQLQHF